This T cell receptor beta chain was sequenced for a study of T cell repertoires in cytomegalovirus infection. For the study at large: Recently identified HLA-C-restricted and well-studied HLA-B-restricted CMV epitopes were used. Public TCR beta signatures were indicative of both CMV infection and a matching HLA type.

TCRdb passed the reads through MiXCR, listing each CDR3 protein once. Seen here are about 770,000 distinct CDR3 sequences, around 29% observed once, and the top ten hold 10% to 15%. In the case of this clonotype: Its antigen is currently unknown.

The V gene lost 1 base and the J gene lost 3 bases, with 12 bases spanning the gap. The CDR3 loop spans 15 amino acids. The germline V gene encodes CDR1 SEHNR and CDR2 FQNEAQ (reference sequence). The chain employs TRBV7-9 and TRBJ1-1; a possible D gene is TRBD1 (6 bases). The sample consisted of cultured CD8+ T cells from PBMCs, taken from culture after CMV antigen stimulation. The TCR originated in a human donor in good health (CMV status not recorded). Some clones in this sample may be carry-over from other donors' samples. The CDR3 here is CASSLEDSLDTEAFF. The DNA of the CDR3 is TGTGCCAGCAGCTTAGAGGACAGCTTGGACACTGAAGCTTTCTTT.